This passage covers 27 T cell receptor beta chains from one sample sequenced in a study of T cells in Graves' hyperthyroidism and ophthalmopathy. TCR beta CDR3 regions were amplified from RNA. First-round RT-PCR of the TCR CDR3 relied on the HTBI primer set. One entry per CDR3 protein results from TCRdb running MiXCR on the multiplex PCR reads. The table lists around 300,000 distinct CDR3 sequences, roughly 13% of them singletons. The sample taken for sequencing was blood. The receptors stem from a woman aged 40 to 50 with Graves' hyperthyroidism.

V gene TRBV20-1 combines with J gene TRBJ2-3; maybe TRBD2 (6 bases). The germline V and J ends were trimmed by 3 bases and 0 bases, with 10 bases remaining between them. The CDR3 loop spans 14 amino acids. Per germline, CDR1 DFQATT and CDR2 SNEGSKA (reference sequence). The DNA for the CDR3 is TGCAGTGCTAGTTTGGGGGGAAGCACAGATACGCAGTATTTT. Encoded protein: CSASLGGSTDTQYF.

The chain joins TRBV14 to TRBJ2-7; weak D call: TRBD2 (6 bases). Per the germline V gene, CDR1 is SGHDN and CDR2 is FVKESK. The CDR3 loop spans 16 amino acids. Trimming removed 3 bases from V and 6 bases from J, with 21 bases in between. The CDR3 DNA sequence: TGTGCCAGCAGCCATTCTCCCGGGAGAGGCTGGCCCGAGCAGTACTTC. It specifies CASSHSPGRGWPEQYF.

This clonotype was detected many times. V gene TRBV6-1 combines with J gene TRBJ1-1; D is possibly TRBD1 (5 bases). Germline V gives CDR1 MNHNS, CDR2 SASEGT. The V and J ends lost 6 bases and 4 bases respectively, with 15 bases between them. CDR3 length: 14 amino acids. CDR3 nucleotides: TGTGCCAGCAGCGGCCGGGGGACTTCCACTGAAGCTTTCTTT. It translates to CASSGRGTSTEAFF.

This clonotype was counted a few times. The gene calls are TRBV3-1 and TRBJ1-2; 7 nucleotides align to TRBD1. The germline V gene encodes CDR1 LGHDT and CDR2 YNNKEL (reference sequence). The V gene end was trimmed by 4 bases and the J gene end by 13 bases; junction bases not matched to a gene: 9. The CDR3 loop spans 12 amino acids. The DNA for the CDR3 is TGTGCCAGCAGCCCTGAAACAGGGGTATGCACCTTC. Translated, it gives CASSPETGVCTF.

This clonotype was seen only a few times. The chain is built from TRBV14 and TRBJ2-7; 11 bases agree with TRBD2. The J segment lost 5 bases and the V segment lost 2 bases, leaving 2 bases of the junction unmatched. The germline gives CDR1 SGHDN, CDR2 FVKESK. The CDR3 is 14 residues long. The CDR3 loop is CASSQLAGGNEQYF. CDR3 DNA: TGTGCCAGCAGCCAACTAGCGGGAGGTAACGAGCAGTACTTC.

This clonotype was seen ten or more times. The V gene is TRBV7-9, the J gene TRBJ1-1, with 10 bases that match TRBD1. CDR3 size: 15 residues. The germline V gene encodes CDR1 SEHNR and CDR2 FQNEAQ (reference sequence). V trimming: 4 bases; J trimming: 1 base; junction bases outside the gene matches: 3. CDR3 amino acids: CASSSRDRGNTEAFF. The CDR3 nucleotides are TGTGCCAGCAGCTCCCGGGACAGGGGGAACACTGAAGCTTTCTTT.

This clonotype was counted between two and nine times. The gene calls are TRBV9 and TRBJ1-1; possible D gene TRBD1, 5 bases. The germline V gene encodes CDR1 SGDLS and CDR2 YYNGEE. The CDR3 contains 14 residues. Trimming took 3 bases from V and 3 from J, leaving 12 bases between them. The CDR3 is CASSAGLGDTEAFF. Here the CDR3 DNA reads TGTGCCAGCAGCGCCGGGTTGGGGGACACTGAAGCTTTCTTT.

In this sample, this clonotype turned up many times. This chain's CDR3 is CASRQEVNTEAFF. CDR3 DNA sequence: TGCGCCAGCAGACAGGAGGTAAACACTGAAGCTTTCTTT. The chain combines TRBV5-1 with TRBJ1-1; tentatively, D is TRBD1 (5 bases). CDR3 length: 13 amino acids. Germline V CDR1 and CDR2: SGHRS, YFSETQ. With 5 bases removed from V and 2 bases from J, the gap between germline ends came to 10 bases.

This clonotype was observed many times. The gene calls are TRBV7-2 and TRBJ2-2; 12 nucleotides agree with TRBD2. This CDR3 has 16 residues. With V trimmed by 5 bases and J by 4 bases, 5 bases remained unmatched. Germline V gives CDR1 SGHTA, CDR2 FQGNSA. CDR3 DNA: TGTGCCAGCAGCCCGCCGGGACTAGCGGGCACCGGGGAGCTGTTTTTT. As protein: CASSPPGLAGTGELFF.

This clonotype was seen many times. V and J are TRBV24-1 and TRBJ2-1, with 13 bases that match TRBD2. The V and J ends lost 2 bases and 9 bases, in that order; junction bases with no gene match: 3. The CDR3 length is 15 residues. CDR1 is KGHDR, CDR2 SFDVKD, per germline. CDR3: CATSDSGTSGVEQFF. CDR3 bases: TGTGCCACCAGTGATTCCGGGACTAGCGGGGTTGAGCAGTTCTTC.

As to this clonotype: This may arise from a read error, as a much more abundant clone is one base away. The chain couples TRBV18 to TRBJ2-5; possibly TRBD1 for D (5 bases). Per germline, CDR1 KGHSH and CDR2 LQKENI. This CDR3 is 14 amino acids long. CDR3 nucleotides: TGTGCCAGCTCACCTCGGACAAATACAGAGGCCCAGTACTTC. The encoded protein is CASSPRTNTEAQYF.

The table lists this clonotype with many counts. The rearrangement links TRBV2 to TRBJ2-1; 8 bases align to TRBD1. The CDR3 has 15 residues. The germline V gene has CDR1 SNHLY and CDR2 FYNNEI. Trimming took 5 bases from V and 1 from J; bases not matched to a gene: 4. CDR3 in amino acids: CASSRGTGSYNEQFF. The CDR3 region has the DNA TGTGCCAGCAGTCGGGGGACAGGTTCCTACAATGAGCAGTTCTTC.

Many counts were recorded for this clonotype. The chain links TRBV29-1 to TRBJ1-4; D may be TRBD1 (5 bases). The germline V and J ends were trimmed by 4 bases and 7 bases, with 10 bases remaining between them. The CDR3 spans 12 residues. The germline V gene has CDR1 SQVTM and CDR2 ANQGSEA. The CDR3 here is CSVGQGSEKLFF. Written as DNA, the CDR3 is TGCAGCGTTGGGCAGGGAAGTGAAAAACTGTTTTTT.

The chain employs TRBV7-2 and TRBJ2-7; D is possibly TRBD1 (6 bases). The CDR3 loop spans 14 amino acids. Trimming took off 3 bases at V and 4 bases at J, with 13 bases between the two ends. The germline V gene has CDR1 SGHTA and CDR2 FQGNSA. CDR3 DNA sequence: TGTGCCAGCAGCTTTACTGCTCAGGGGTACGAGCAGTACTTC. Its protein product is CASSFTAQGYEQYF. The variable domain in full, with the rest retrieved from reference TRBV7-2 and TRBJ2-7, is GAGVSQSPSNKVTEKGKDVELRCDPISGHTALYWYRQSLGQGLEFLIYFQGNSAPDKSGLPSDRFSAERTGGSVSTLTIQRTQQEDSAVYLCASSFTAQGYEQYFGPGTRLTVT.

CDR3 region: CASSYGGGMGTEAFF. As DNA, the CDR3 is TGTGCCAGCAGCTATGGAGGGGGCATGGGCACTGAAGCTTTCTTT. The V call is TRBV5-4, the J call TRBJ1-1; TRBD1 agrees at 7 bases. V lost 3 bases, J lost 4 bases, and 9 bases stayed unmatched. This CDR3 region has 15 residues. Per germline, CDR1 SGHNT and CDR2 YYREEE (reference sequence). The complete variable domain, with remaining parts taken from reference TRBV5-4 and TRBJ1-1, reads ETGVTQSPTHLIKTRGQQVTLRCSSQSGHNTVSWYQQALGQGPQFIFQYYREEENGRGNFPPRFSGLQFPNYSSELNVNALELDDSALYLCASSYGGGMGTEAFFGQGTRLTVV.

The J gene is TRBJ2-2, the V gene TRBV20-1; 13 bases agree with TRBD2. CDR1 is DFQATT and CDR2 is SNEGSKA in the germline V gene (reference sequence). The J segment lost 4 bases and the V segment lost 6 bases, leaving 8 bases of the junction unmatched. The CDR3 consists of 16 residues. This chain's CDR3 is CSATGTSGIGTGELFF. The CDR3 DNA reads as TGCAGTGCAACCGGGACTAGCGGGATTGGCACCGGGGAGCTGTTTTTT.

This clonotype was counted many times. This chain connects TRBV2 to TRBJ1-4; 8 bases line up with TRBD1. The CDR3 length is 14 residues. Trimming removed 5 bases from V and 5 bases from J; junction bases left unmatched: 4. Germline-derived CDR1 and CDR2 are SNHLY and FYNNEI. The CDR3 sequence: CASSYDRGNEKLFF. The DNA of the CDR3 is TGTGCCAGCAGTTACGACAGGGGAAATGAAAAACTGTTTTTT.

This clonotype was counted only a few times. The rearrangement links TRBV7-2 to TRBJ2-2, with TRBD1 as a possible D gene (5 bases). Per the germline V gene, CDR1 is SGHTA and CDR2 is FQGNSA. The CDR3 is made up of 15 amino acids. Trimming took 5 bases from V and 0 from J, leaving 10 bases between them. This CDR3 reads CASSLQVANTGELFF. For the CDR3, the DNA is TGTGCCAGCAGCCTACAGGTTGCGAACACCGGGGAGCTGTTTTTT.

This clonotype came up many times. This sequence joins TRBV7-2 and TRBJ1-2; TRBD1 matches 9 bases. The CDR3 extends over 16 amino acids. The V and J ends lost 4 bases and 7 bases, in that order; junction bases with no gene match: 13. Per the germline V gene, CDR1 is SGHTA and CDR2 is FQGNSA. CDR3 in DNA: TGTGCCAGCAGCTCTAGGGGACAGGGATCGTCCTCTGGCTACACCTTC. This encodes CASSSRGQGSSSGYTF. Supplemented by reference TRBV7-2 and TRBJ1-2, the full variable domain reads GAGVSQSPSNKVTEKGKDVELRCDPISGHTALYWYRQSLGQGLEFLIYFQGNSAPDKSGLPSDRFSAERTGGSVSTLTIQRTQQEDSAVYLCASSSRGQGSSSGYTFGSGTRLTVV.

At least ten counts were recorded for this clonotype. The V call is TRBV2, the J call TRBJ1-1, with TRBD1 matching 9 bases. This CDR3 region has 14 residues. V shed 6 bases and J 2 bases; nucleotides not matched to a gene: 4. The germline V gene has CDR1 SNHLY and CDR2 FYNNEI. The DNA for the CDR3 is TGTGCCAGCAGCCTACAGGGGGCCAACACTGAAGCTTTCTTT. Protein product: CASSLQGANTEAFF.

This clonotype was seen just once. The rearrangement joins TRBV6-1 to TRBJ2-3; D is perhaps TRBD2 (6 bases). The length of the CDR3 is 13 residues. Germline CDR1 and CDR2: MNHNS and SASEGT. Trimming took 6 bases from V and 0 from J, leaving 7 bases between them. CDR3 region: CASRGLSTDTQYF. The DNA for the CDR3 is TGTGCCAGCAGGGGACTGAGCACAGATACGCAGTATTTT.

There are many counts of this clonotype. The chain has TRBV11-2 and TRBJ2-1; the match to TRBD2 covers 10 bases. V gave up 5 bases and J gave up 6 bases; unmatched junction bases: 10. The CDR3 is 16 amino acids. Germline CDR1 SGHAT, CDR2 FQNNGV. In nucleotides, the CDR3 is TGTGCCAGCAGCAAAACCGGGACTAGCGACCGCAATGAGCAGTTCTTC. Translating it yields CASSKTGTSDRNEQFF.

This clonotype was counted ten times or more. J is TRBJ2-1 and V is TRBV20-1; D might be TRBD2 (6 bases). From germline, CDR1 is DFQATT and CDR2 SNEGSKA (reference sequence). CDR3 length equals 13 residues. Between the trimmed V and J ends, which lost 5 bases and 3 bases, there was a span of 11 bases. DNA for the CDR3: TGCAGTGCTTCTTGGGGACTCTACAATGAGCAGTTCTTC. Its translation: CSASWGLYNEQFF.

This clonotype has ten or more counts. The rearrangement links TRBV7-9 to TRBJ2-1, with unresolved D. Per the germline V gene, CDR1 is SEHNR and CDR2 is FQNEAQ (reference sequence). The CDR3 is 12 amino acids. The germline V and J ends were trimmed by 2 bases and 5 bases, with 4 bases remaining between them. CDR3 in amino acids: CASSLTDNEQFF. The CDR3 DNA reads TGTGCCAGCAGCTTAACTGACAATGAGCAGTTCTTC.

This clonotype was seen repeatedly, ten times or more. The chain is built from TRBV2 and TRBJ1-2, with D possibly matching TRBD1 (5 bases). The germline V gene has CDR1 SNHLY and CDR2 FYNNEI. The length of the CDR3 is 13 residues. V lost 3 bases and J 3 bases, leaving 8 bases between the germline ends. The CDR3, as DNA: TGTGCCAGCAGTGAGGCAGGGTACTATGGCTACACCTTC. This sequence encodes CASSEAGYYGYTF.

This clonotype appeared a few times. J is TRBJ2-3 and V is TRBV5-1, with unresolved D. The germline V and J ends were trimmed by 1 base and 3 bases, with 6 bases remaining between them. This CDR3 is built from 13 residues. The germline gives CDR1 SGHRS, CDR2 YFSETQ. CDR3 amino acids: CASSLLETDTQYF. The DNA of the CDR3 is TGCGCCAGCAGCTTGTTGGAAACAGATACGCAGTATTTT. Full variable domain (rest looked up from reference TRBV5-1 and TRBJ2-3): KAGVTQTPRYLIKTRGQQVTLSCSPISGHRSVSWYQQTPGQGLQFLFEYFSETQRNKGNFPGRFSGRQFSNSRSEMNVSTLELGDSALYLCASSLLETDTQYFGPGTRLTVL.

This clonotype was recorded many times. The rearrangement uses TRBV5-1 and TRBJ2-3, with D possibly called TRBD1 or TRBD2 (6 bases each). V lost 4 bases and J lost 4, with 16 bases in between. The CDR3 is 15 amino acids. Germline loops: CDR1 SGHRS, CDR2 YFSETQ. The CDR3 nucleotides read TGCGCCAGCAGCCTAACTACCGGGGGCGCAGATACGCAGTATTTT. Its protein product is CASSLTTGGADTQYF.